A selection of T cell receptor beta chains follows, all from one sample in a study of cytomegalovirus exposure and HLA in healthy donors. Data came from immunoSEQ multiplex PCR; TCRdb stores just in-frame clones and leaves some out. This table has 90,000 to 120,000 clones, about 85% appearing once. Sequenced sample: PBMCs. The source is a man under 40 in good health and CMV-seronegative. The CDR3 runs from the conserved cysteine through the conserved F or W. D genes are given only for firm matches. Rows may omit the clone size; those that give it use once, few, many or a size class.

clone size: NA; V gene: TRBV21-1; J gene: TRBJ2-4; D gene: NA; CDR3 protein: CASSSLLGTGGFFQNIQYF; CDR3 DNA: TGTGCCAGCAGCAGCCTGTTGGGGACAGGGGGCTTCTTCCAAAACATTCAGTACTTC
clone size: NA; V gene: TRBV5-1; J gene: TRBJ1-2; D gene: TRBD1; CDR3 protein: CASSSDRGPGYTF; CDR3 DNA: TGCGCCAGCAGCTCGGACAGGGGGCCAGGCTACACCTTC
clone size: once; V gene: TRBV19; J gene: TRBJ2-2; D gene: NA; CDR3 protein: CASINRELFF; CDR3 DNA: TGTGCCAGTATAAATCGGGAGCTGTTTTTT
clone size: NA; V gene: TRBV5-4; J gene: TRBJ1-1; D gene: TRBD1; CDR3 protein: CASSLNGGQGTMNTEAFF; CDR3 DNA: TGTGCCAGCAGCCTCAACGGGGGACAGGGGACGATGAACACTGAAGCTTTCTTT
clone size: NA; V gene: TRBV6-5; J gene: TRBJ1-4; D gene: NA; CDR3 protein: CASSYSPTQNEKLFF; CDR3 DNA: TGTGCCAGCAGTTACTCGCCGACACAGAATGAAAAACTGTTTTTT
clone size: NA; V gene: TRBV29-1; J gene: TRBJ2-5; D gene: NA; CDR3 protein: CSIRTWGGETQYF; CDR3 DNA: TGCAGCATCCGGACTTGGGGTGGAGAGACCCAGTACTTC
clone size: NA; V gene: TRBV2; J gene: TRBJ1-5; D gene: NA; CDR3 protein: CASSESPDQPQHF; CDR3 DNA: TGTGCCAGCAGTGAATCGCCAGATCAGCCCCAGCATTTT
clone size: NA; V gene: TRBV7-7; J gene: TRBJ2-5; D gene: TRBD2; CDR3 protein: CASSFSGTQETQYF; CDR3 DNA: TGTGCTAGCAGCTTTAGCGGGACGCAAGAGACCCAGTACTTC
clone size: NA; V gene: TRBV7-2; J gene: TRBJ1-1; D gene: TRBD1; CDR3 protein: CASSQGTGRTAFF; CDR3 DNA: TGTGCCAGCAGCCAGGGGACAGGGAGGACAGCTTTCTTT
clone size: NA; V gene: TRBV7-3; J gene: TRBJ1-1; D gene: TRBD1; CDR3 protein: CASSSGQGNTEAFF; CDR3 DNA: TGTGCCAGCAGCTCTGGACAGGGGAACACTGAAGCTTTCTTT
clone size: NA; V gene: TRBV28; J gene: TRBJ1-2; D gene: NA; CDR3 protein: CASSLRGYGYTF; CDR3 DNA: TGTGCCAGCAGTTTACGAGGGTATGGCTACACCTTC
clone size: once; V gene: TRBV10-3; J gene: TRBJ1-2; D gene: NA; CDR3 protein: CAISEAGRGYTF; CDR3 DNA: TGTGCCATCAGTGAAGCTGGTCGGGGCTACACCTTC
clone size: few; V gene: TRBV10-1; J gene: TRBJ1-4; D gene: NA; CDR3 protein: CASRREGTVVKLFF; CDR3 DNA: TGCGCCAGCAGGAGGGAGGGTACCGTGGTAAAACTGTTTTTT
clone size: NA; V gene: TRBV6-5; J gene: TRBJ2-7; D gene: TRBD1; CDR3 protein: CASSYDRGPRAYEQYF; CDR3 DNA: TGTGCCAGCAGTTACGACAGGGGGCCGAGGGCCTACGAGCAGTACTTC
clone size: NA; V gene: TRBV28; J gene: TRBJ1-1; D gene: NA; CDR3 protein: CASSLSTVNTEAFF; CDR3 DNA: TGTGCCAGCAGTTTATCGACAGTGAACACTGAAGCTTTCTTT
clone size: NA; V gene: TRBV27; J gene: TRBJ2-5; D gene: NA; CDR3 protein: CASSFRGVQETQYF; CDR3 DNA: TGTGCCAGCAGTTTTCGGGGAGTCCAAGAGACCCAGTACTTC
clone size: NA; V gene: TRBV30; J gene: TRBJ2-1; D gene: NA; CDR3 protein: CAWNLLGGQKYNEQFF; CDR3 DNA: TGTGCCTGGAACCTCCTCGGGGGACAGAAATACAATGAGCAGTTCTTC